This is a list of T cell receptor beta chains from one sample in a study of T-cell reconstitution after alpha-beta-depleted transplantation in children. TCRdb processed the PCR reads anew with MiXCR; each CDR3 protein has one entry. The table has hundreds of thousands of distinct CDR3 sequences, 10% to 15% seen once. The specimen was PBMCs, mostly from graft donor cells, collected 360 days after TCRalphabeta/CD19-depleted stem cell transplant. These receptors were taken from a male patient between 10 and 17 years old who had a stem cell transplant for acute myeloid leukemia, so the T cells may come from the graft donor. Each CDR3 is given with its conserved first and last residue. The D gene is left open where the match is weak. Not all rows give a size; the values are once, few, many and, for expanded clones, a class.

V	D	size	J	DNA	CDR3
TRBV20-1	.	few	TRBJ1-1	TGCAGTGCTAGAGAAGGCGGGCTGAACACTGAAGCTTTCTTT	CSAREGGLNTEAFF
TRBV24-1	TRBD2	many	TRBJ2-1	TGTGCCACCAGTGTAGCGGGAGGGGTGGGTGAGCAGTTCTTC	CATSVAGGVGEQFF
TRBV25-1	.	many	TRBJ2-1	TGTGCCAGCAGTGGCCAAGGGGGGACTGCCTACAATGAGCAGTTCTTC	CASSGQGGTAYNEQFF
TRBV10-3	.	many	TRBJ2-2	TGTGCCATCGGAGGACAGACCACGAACACCGGGGAGCTGTTTTTT	CAIGGQTTNTGELFF
TRBV28	TRBD2	few	TRBJ2-1	TGTGCCAGCAGACGGAGGACTAGCGGGAGGTTGAATGAGCAGTTCTTC	CASRRRTSGRLNEQFF
TRBV7-3	.	.	TRBJ2-7	TGTGCCAGCAGCTTAGACTTTGGGCTGAAATACGAGCAGTACTTC	CASSLDFGLKYEQYF
TRBV5-1	TRBD1	.	TRBJ2-7	TGCGCCAGCAGCCTAGGGACAGGGGACCTCCCCACCTACGAGCAGTACTTC	CASSLGTGDLPTYEQYF
TRBV28	TRBD2	medium-sized	TRBJ2-1	TGTGCCAGCAGTCAAAGAACGGGGGGAGCCTCCTACAATGAGCAGTTCTTC	CASSQRTGGASYNEQFF
TRBV27	TRBD1	.	TRBJ2-1	TGTGCCAGCAGCCTGGACTGGGACAGGGGGCCATACAATGAGCAGTTCTTC	CASSLDWDRGPYNEQFF
TRBV7-2	TRBD2	many	TRBJ2-7	TGTGCCAGCAGCCGAAGGAGAACTAGCGGGGCCTACGAGCAGTACTTC	CASSRRRTSGAYEQYF
TRBV6-5	.	few	TRBJ2-5	TGTGCCAGCAGTTACCTCCAGGGAGACAGGGAGACCCAGTACTTC	CASSYLQGDRETQYF
TRBV27	TRBD1	.	TRBJ2-7	TGTGCCAGCAGTTTATCTACAGGGGGATGGGGCTACGAGCAGTACTTC	CASSLSTGGWGYEQYF
TRBV6-1	TRBD1	.	TRBJ2-5	TGTGCCAGCAGCGAACCGGGACAGGGGAAAGGAGAGACCCAGTACTTC	CASSEPGQGKGETQYF
TRBV20-1	.	.	TRBJ1-2	TGCAGTGCTAGAGATTATAGGGCTGGCTACACCTTC	CSARDYRAGYTF
TRBV28	.	.	TRBJ1-2	TGTGCCAGCAGCTTCAGCGGTATTGATGGCTACACCTTC	CASSFSGIDGYTF
TRBV20-1	TRBD2	few	TRBJ2-7	TGCAGTGCTCGGTCGCTAGCGGGATTCGAGCAGTACTTC	CSARSLAGFEQYF
TRBV10-3	.	many	TRBJ1-2	TGTGCCATCAGTGAAGGAGACTATGGCTACACCTTC	CAISEGDYGYTF
TRBV29-1	TRBD2	many	TRBJ2-1	TGCAGCCTCCTAAATGATCCGCTAGCGGGAGAGTACAATGAGCAGTTCTTC	CSLLNDPLAGEYNEQFF
TRBV28	TRBD2	many	TRBJ2-2	TGTGCCAGCAGGCCGGCGGGAGGGCCCCGCATTCTCGGGGAGCTGTTTTTT	CASRPAGGPRILGELFF
TRBV20-1	.	few	TRBJ2-5	TGCAGTGCTAGATCCAATCGGTGGGAGACCCAGTACTTC	CSARSNRWETQYF
TRBV6-5	.	.	TRBJ2-2	TGTGCCAGCAGGCGGGGGCCCGGGGAGCTGTTTTTT	CASRRGPGELFF
TRBV7-9	TRBD2	few	TRBJ2-1	TGTGCCAGCAGCTTCCTTCCTAGCGGAGACAATGAGCAGTTCTTC	CASSFLPSGDNEQFF
TRBV12-3/TRBV12-4	.	.	TRBJ2-7	TGTGCCAGCAGAGGGGCCGGAATCTACGAGCAGTACTTC	CASRGAGIYEQYF
TRBV30	TRBD2	.	TRBJ2-2	TGTGCCTGGAGTGAGTTCAGACTAGCGGGAGGCGACCTTAACACCGGGGAGCTGTTTTTT	CAWSEFRLAGGDLNTGELFF
TRBV7-2	TRBD2	many	TRBJ2-3	TGTGCCAGCAGCTTAGTAGCGGGAGGGGCAGATACGCAGTATTTT	CASSLVAGGADTQYF
TRBV20-1	.	.	TRBJ1-4	TGCAGTGCTAGAGATCCGGGGCCCCACCTAAAACTGTTTTTT	CSARDPGPHLKLFF
TRBV5-1	TRBD2	.	TRBJ2-1	TGCGCCAGCAGCTTGGTTGCTAGCGGGAGTGTCGATGAGCAGTTCTTC	CASSLVASGSVDEQFF